The T cell receptor (beta chain) described here comes from a study of blood T cell repertoires in COVID-19. Across the whole study: Acute and convalescent COVID-19 specimens originated in the United States, Italy and Spain. The cDNA or gDNA used as material had been derived from T cells, B-cell-depleted T cells, or PBMCs.

CDR3 length equals 15 residues. V gave up 3 bases and J gave up 8 bases; unmatched junction bases: 13. Looked up from germline, CDR1 is SGHNT and CDR2 is YYREEE (reference sequence). Study processing details: Reference gene primer amplification yielded estimated nucleated cell counts. This table comes from immunoSEQ multiplex PCR, and its TCRdb copy is limited to in-frame clones, with some not included. V and J calls plus clone size are reproduced from that table; the DNA served to infer D and trimming. The data show about 84,000 clones, approximately 80% seen once. The rearrangement links TRBV5-4 to TRBJ1-2; 7 bases map to TRBD1. The sequence derives from a woman older than 75 with acute or convalescent COVID-19. Sample: peripheral blood. CDR3: CASSSARGDRDGYTF. CDR3 nucleotides: TGTGCCAGCAGCTCCGCCCGAGGTGACAGGGACGGCTACACCTTC.